The following is a TCR beta chain sequence with its context. Its antigen is currently unknown. The sample comes from a study of a mutant IDH1 vaccine in newly diagnosed glioma. Measured with immunoSEQ multiplex PCR; TCRdb has only the in-frame clones, and not every one. The data show about 58,000 clones, with roughly four fifths seen just once and about 4.9% held by the top ten. This CDR3 is 15 amino acids long. Germline V gene lookup returns CDR1 SGHRS and CDR2 YFSETQ. Trimming stripped 4 bases from V and 8 bases from J, with 19 bases between. The sample's time point: week 35, safety follow-up. One vaccine dose held 300 ug of mutant IDH1 20-mer peptide and came with topical imiquimod.

The clonotype originates from a man between 35 and 55 years old with glioma. The chain uses TRBV5-1 and TRBJ2-1; D not resolved. The sequencing here drew on PBMCs, taken from a glioma patient whose treatment included an IDH1 peptide vaccine. The CDR3 region is CASSLSEFPRDEQFF. For the CDR3, the DNA is TGCGCCAGCAGCCTATCAGAATTCCCCCGGGATGAGCAGTTCTTC.